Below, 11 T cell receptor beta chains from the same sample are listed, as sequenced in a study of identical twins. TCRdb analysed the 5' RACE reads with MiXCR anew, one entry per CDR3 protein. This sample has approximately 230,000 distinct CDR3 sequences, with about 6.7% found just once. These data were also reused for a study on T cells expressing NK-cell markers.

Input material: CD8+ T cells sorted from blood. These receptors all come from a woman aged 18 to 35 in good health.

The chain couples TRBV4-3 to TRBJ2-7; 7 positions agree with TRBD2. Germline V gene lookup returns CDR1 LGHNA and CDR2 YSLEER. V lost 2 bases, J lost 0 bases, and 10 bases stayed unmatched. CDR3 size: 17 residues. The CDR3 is CASSQYQSSGSSYEQYF. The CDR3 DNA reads TGCGCCAGCAGCCAATACCAGTCTAGCGGAAGCTCCTACGAGCAGTACTTC.

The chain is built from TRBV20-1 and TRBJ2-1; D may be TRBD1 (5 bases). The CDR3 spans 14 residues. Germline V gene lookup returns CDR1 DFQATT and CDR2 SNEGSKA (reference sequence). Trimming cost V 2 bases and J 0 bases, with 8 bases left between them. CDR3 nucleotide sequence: TGCAGTGCTAGATTGGACATCTCCTACAATGAGCAGTTCTTC. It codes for CSARLDISYNEQFF.

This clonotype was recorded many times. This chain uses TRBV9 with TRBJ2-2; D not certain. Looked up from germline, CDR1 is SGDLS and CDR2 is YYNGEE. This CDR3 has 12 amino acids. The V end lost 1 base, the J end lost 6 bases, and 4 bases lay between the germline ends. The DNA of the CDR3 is TGTGCCAGCAGCGTAAAGGCCGGGGAGCTGTTTTTT. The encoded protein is CASSVKAGELFF.

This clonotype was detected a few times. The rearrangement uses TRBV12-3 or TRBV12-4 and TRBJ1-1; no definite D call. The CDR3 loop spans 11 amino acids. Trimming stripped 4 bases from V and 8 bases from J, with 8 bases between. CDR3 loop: CASSYMIEAFF. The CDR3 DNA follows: TGTGCCAGCAGTTATATGATAGAAGCTTTCTTT.

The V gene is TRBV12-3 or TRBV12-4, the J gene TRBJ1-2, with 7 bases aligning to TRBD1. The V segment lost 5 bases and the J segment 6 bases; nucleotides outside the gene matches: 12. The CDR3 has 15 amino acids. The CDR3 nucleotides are TGTGCCAGCAGTGTGGATACAGGGGCTCCTAATGGCTACACCTTC. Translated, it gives CASSVDTGAPNGYTF.

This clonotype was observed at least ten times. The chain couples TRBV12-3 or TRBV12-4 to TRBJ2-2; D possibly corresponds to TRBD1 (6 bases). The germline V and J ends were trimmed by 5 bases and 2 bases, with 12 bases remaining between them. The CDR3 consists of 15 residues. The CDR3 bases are TGTGCCAGCAGTCCCTCCAGGGGAAACACCGGGGAGCTGTTTTTT. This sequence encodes CASSPSRGNTGELFF.

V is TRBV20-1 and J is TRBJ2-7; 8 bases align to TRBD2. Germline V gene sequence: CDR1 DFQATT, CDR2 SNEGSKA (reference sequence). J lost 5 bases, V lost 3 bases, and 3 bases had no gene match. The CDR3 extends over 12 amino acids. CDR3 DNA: TGCAGTGCTAGCGGGGGGGCTCACGAGCAGTACTTC. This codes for CSASGGAHEQYF.

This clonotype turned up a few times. Here the CDR3 DNA reads TGTGCCAGCAGCGTAGACCAGCGGGGGAACACCGGGGAGCTGTTTTTT. Residues: CASSVDQRGNTGELFF. The rearrangement uses TRBV9 and TRBJ2-2; 7 positions match TRBD2. The CDR3 contains 16 residues. After removal of 0 bases from V and 1 base from J, the junction contained 3 bases not matched to a gene. Germline V gene sequence: CDR1 SGDLS, CDR2 YYNGEE.

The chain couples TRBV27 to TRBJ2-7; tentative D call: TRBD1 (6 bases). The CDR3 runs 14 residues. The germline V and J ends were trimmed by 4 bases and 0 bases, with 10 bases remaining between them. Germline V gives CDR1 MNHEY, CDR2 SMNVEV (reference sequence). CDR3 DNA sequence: TGTGCCAGCAGTTCGAGGGGGAACTCCTACGAGCAGTACTTC. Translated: CASSSRGNSYEQYF.

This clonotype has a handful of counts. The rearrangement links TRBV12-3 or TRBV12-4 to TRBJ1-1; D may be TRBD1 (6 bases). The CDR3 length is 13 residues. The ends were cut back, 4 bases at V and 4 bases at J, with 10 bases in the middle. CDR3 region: CASSSGTTTEAFF. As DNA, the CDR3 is TGTGCCAGCAGTTCAGGGACAACCACTGAAGCTTTCTTT.

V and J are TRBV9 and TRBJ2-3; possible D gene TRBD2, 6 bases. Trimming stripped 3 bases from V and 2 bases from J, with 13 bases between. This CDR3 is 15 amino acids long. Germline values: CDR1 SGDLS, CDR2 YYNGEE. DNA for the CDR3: TGTGCCAGCAGCGCCCGGGACTCCCCCACAGATACGCAGTATTTT. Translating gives CASSARDSPTDTQYF.